The next 17 T cell receptor beta chains were all read from a single sample in a study of blood T cell repertoires in COVID-19. Measured with immunoSEQ multiplex PCR; TCRdb has only the in-frame clones, and not every one. The sample lists 45,000 to 60,000 clones, about four fifths occurring once. Sequencing input: peripheral blood. The receptors here all came from an elderly woman with acute or convalescent COVID-19.

V usage is TRBV5-4 and J usage is TRBJ2-3, with TRBD2 matching over 14 bases. There are 16 residues in the CDR3. Looked up from germline, CDR1 is SGHNT and CDR2 is YYREEE (reference sequence). V shed 0 bases, J shed 3 bases, and the junction held 0 bases outside the gene matches. The CDR3 region has the DNA TGTGCCAGCAGCTTGGGGACTAGCGGGGGGACAGATACGCAGTATTTT. Protein product: CASSLGTSGGTDTQYF.

The V call is TRBV12-3 or TRBV12-4, the J call TRBJ2-2; D unclear. The V end was cut by 6 bases, the J end by 6 bases, with 8 bases between. The CDR3 is 12 residues long. CDR3 DNA sequence: TGTGCCAGCAGGCCCGGTCCCGGGGAGCTGTTTTTT. It encodes CASRPGPGELFF.

This clone was observed a handful of times. J is TRBJ2-7 and V is TRBV6-5; 11 bases fit TRBD2. CDR3 length: 13 residues. In germline, CDR1 is MNHEY, CDR2 SVGAGI. Germline trimming cut 4 bases from V and 7 bases from J; bases unmatched to any gene: 3. The chain's CDR3 is CASSSRLAGEQYF. As DNA, the CDR3 is TGTGCCAGCAGTTCCCGACTAGCGGGGGAGCAGTACTTC.

This clone came up once. This sequence joins TRBV5-1 and TRBJ2-1, with 7 bases identical to TRBD2. V trimming: 0 bases; J trimming: 4 bases; junction bases outside the gene matches: 7. CDR3 length: 16 amino acids. The germline V gene has CDR1 SGHRS and CDR2 YFSETQ. Written as DNA, the CDR3 is TGCGCCAGCAGCTTGGAAGTAGCGGGTGCTTACAATGAGCAGTTCTTC. Translating it yields CASSLEVAGAYNEQFF.

Only one count was recorded for this clone. The chain links TRBV20-1 to TRBJ2-3; D gene uncertain. Germline loops: CDR1 DFQATT, CDR2 SNEGSKA (reference sequence). The CDR3 consists of 10 residues. The V gene lost 0 bases and the J gene lost 13 bases, with 8 bases spanning the gap. The CDR3 protein is CSARDTREYF. CDR3 coding DNA: TGCAGTGCTAGAGACACCCGGGAGTATTTT.

The V and J genes are TRBV4-1 and TRBJ2-2, with 11 bases identical to TRBD2. J lost 0 bases, V lost 0 bases, and 9 bases had no gene match. In germline, CDR1 is MGHRA, CDR2 YSYEKL. The CDR3 length is 20 residues. CDR3 nucleotides: TGCGCCAGCAGCCAAGAAAGAGGTACTAGCGGGAGCCCGAACACCGGGGAGCTGTTTTTT. Protein product: CASSQERGTSGSPNTGELFF.

This chain links TRBV18 with TRBJ1-1; a weak D match, TRBD1 (5 bases). Germline-derived CDR1 and CDR2 are KGHSH and LQKENI. Trimming took off 3 bases at V and 3 bases at J, with 11 bases between the two ends. The CDR3 has 14 amino acids. The CDR3: CASSPSRGDTEAFF. The CDR3 DNA is TGTGCCAGCTCACCCTCGCGGGGGGACACTGAAGCTTTCTTT.

The chain joins TRBV5-1 to TRBJ2-1; 10 nucleotides line up with TRBD2. The CDR3 totals 19 residues. Germline CDR1 is SGHRS and CDR2 is YFSETQ. Unmatched junction bases numbered 14, after V lost 1 base and J lost 4 bases. CDR3 amino acids: CASSLRPISGRVSYNEQFF. CDR3 bases: TGCGCCAGCAGCTTGCGCCCTATAAGCGGGAGGGTCTCGTACAATGAGCAGTTCTTC.

The V gene is TRBV19, the J gene TRBJ1-1, with unresolved D. The germline gives CDR1 LNHDA, CDR2 SQIVND (reference sequence). The CDR3 loop spans 13 amino acids. V was shortened by 9 bases and J by 0 bases, with 11 bases between the two germline ends. CDR3 sequence (DNA): TGTGCCAGCTCCAGGAAGATGAACACTGAAGCTTTCTTT. It codes for CASSRKMNTEAFF.

The chain couples TRBV4-2 to TRBJ2-3; 12 positions agree with TRBD2. This CDR3 spans 18 amino acids. The junction had 8 bases not matched to a gene; V was cut back by 0 bases and J by 4 bases. CDR1 is LGHNA, CDR2 YNFKEQ, per germline. The CDR3 sequence is CASSQDGLAGGHSDTQYF. In nucleotides, the CDR3 is TGTGCCAGCAGCCAAGACGGTCTAGCGGGGGGGCACTCAGATACGCAGTATTTT.

This rearrangement joins TRBV28 to TRBJ1-1, with 12 bases identical to TRBD1. This CDR3 has 16 amino acids. From germline, CDR1 is MDHEN and CDR2 SYDVKM. V shed 7 bases, J shed 3 bases, and the junction held 9 bases outside the gene matches. The CDR3 loop is CASNLWDRGLYTEAFF. CDR3 DNA sequence: TGTGCCAGCAATCTCTGGGACAGGGGGCTTTACACTGAAGCTTTCTTT.

The chain links TRBV6-5 to TRBJ1-1, with D tentatively TRBD1 (6 bases). Trimming took 0 bases from V and 3 from J, leaving 8 bases between them. The germline gives CDR1 MNHEY, CDR2 SVGAGI. This CDR3 has 14 amino acids. The CDR3 DNA is TGTGCCAGCAGTTACTCTTGGGGGCACACTGAAGCTTTCTTT. Translation gives CASSYSWGHTEAFF.

The rearrangement joins TRBV7-6 to TRBJ2-5; 13 bases map to TRBD2. Germline V CDR1 and CDR2: SGHVS, FNYEAQ. The junction had 8 bases not matched to a gene; V was cut back by 2 bases and J by 2 bases. This CDR3 has 18 amino acids. The CDR3 here is CASSLFSTSGGTQETQYF. In DNA form, the CDR3 reads TGTGCCAGCAGCTTATTTTCGACTAGCGGGGGGACACAAGAGACCCAGTACTTC.

The CDR3 bases are TGTGCCACCAGCCTAGCCAACAATGAGCAGTTCTTC. Translated, it gives CATSLANNEQFF. This chain uses TRBV15 with TRBJ2-1, with D perhaps TRBD2 (5 bases). Germline V gene data show CDR1 as LNHNV and CDR2 as YYDKDF (reference sequence). Trimming removed 5 bases at V and 5 bases at J, with 7 bases between. CDR3 size: 12 residues.

This clone was counted only a few times. The chain couples TRBV6-1 to TRBJ1-6, with unresolved D. Trimming took 2 bases from V and 6 from J, leaving 17 bases between them. The germline V gene has CDR1 MNHNS and CDR2 SASEGT. CDR3 length equals 17 residues. CDR3 sequence: CASSEIGGHGINSPLHF. The DNA for the CDR3 is TGTGCCAGCAGTGAAATTGGAGGGCACGGGATTAATTCACCCCTCCACTTT.

The rearrangement links TRBV12-3 or TRBV12-4 to TRBJ1-5, with D perhaps TRBD1 (6 bases). Trimming shortened V by 5 bases and J by 7 bases, and 12 bases separated the two germline ends. The CDR3 is 13 amino acids. The CDR3: CASSGGGFQPQHF. CDR3 bases: TGTGCCAGCAGTGGGGGGGGCTTCCAGCCCCAGCATTTT.

The chain couples TRBV9 to TRBJ2-5; TRBD2 matches 9 bases. CDR3 length equals 16 residues. V lost 0 bases to trimming and J lost 5 bases; unmatched junction nucleotides: 8. The germline CDR1 and CDR2 sequences are SGDLS and YYNGEE. The CDR3 here is CASSVVGSGSLETQYF. The CDR3 coding sequence is TGTGCCAGCAGCGTAGTAGGTAGCGGGAGTTTGGAGACCCAGTACTTC.